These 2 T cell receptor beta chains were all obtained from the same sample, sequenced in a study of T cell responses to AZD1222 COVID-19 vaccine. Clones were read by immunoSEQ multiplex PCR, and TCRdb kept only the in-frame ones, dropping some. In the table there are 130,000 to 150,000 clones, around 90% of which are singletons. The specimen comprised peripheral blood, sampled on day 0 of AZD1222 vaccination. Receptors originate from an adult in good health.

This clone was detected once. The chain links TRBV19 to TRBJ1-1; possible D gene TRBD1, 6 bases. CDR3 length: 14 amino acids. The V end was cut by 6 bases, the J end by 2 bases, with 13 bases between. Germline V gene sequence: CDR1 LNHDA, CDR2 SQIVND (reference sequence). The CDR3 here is CASRWGTPNTEAFF. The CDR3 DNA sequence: TGTGCCAGTAGATGGGGGACACCTAACACTGAAGCTTTCTTT.

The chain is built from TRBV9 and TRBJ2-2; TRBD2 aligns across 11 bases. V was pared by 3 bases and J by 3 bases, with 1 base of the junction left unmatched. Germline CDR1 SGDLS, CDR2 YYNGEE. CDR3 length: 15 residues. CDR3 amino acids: CASSASGRYTGELFF. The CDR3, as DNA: TGTGCCAGCAGCGCTAGCGGGAGGTACACCGGGGAGCTGTTTTTT.